Below are 23 T cell receptor beta chains sequenced from a single sample in a study of T-cell reconstitution after alpha-beta-depleted transplantation in children. The TCRbeta library was prepared with unique molecular identifiers. Using its own MiXCR run on the PCR reads, TCRdb lists one record per CDR3 protein. The sample yields roughly 100,000 distinct CDR3 sequences, roughly 6% seen once. Sequencing used PBMCs, mostly from graft donor cells, obtained 60 days after TCRalphabeta/CD19-depleted stem cell transplant. These receptors all stem from a female patient aged 2-9 years who had a stem cell transplant for Fanconi anemia, so the T cells may come from the graft donor.

This chain connects TRBV9 to TRBJ2-5; a weak D match, TRBD1 (6 bases). CDR1 is SGDLS and CDR2 is YYNGEE in the germline V gene. The length of the CDR3 is 13 residues. Trimming stripped 0 bases from V and 7 bases from J, with 10 bases between. CDR3 protein: CASSVVGAGTQYF. The CDR3, as DNA: TGTGCCAGCAGCGTAGTGGGGGCTGGGACCCAGTACTTC. Full variable domain (missing parts from reference TRBV9 and TRBJ2-5): DSGVTQTPKHLITATGQRVTLRCSPRSGDLSVYWYQQSLDQGLQFLIQYYNGEERAKGNILERFSAQQFPDLHSELNLSSLELGDSALYFCASSVVGAGTQYFGPGTRLLVL.

This clonotype occurred many times. V usage is TRBV20-1 and J usage is TRBJ1-2; D not resolved. Trimming took off 3 bases at V and 2 bases at J, with 10 bases between the two ends. The germline V gene has CDR1 DFQATT and CDR2 SNEGSKA (reference sequence). The CDR3 is 13 residues long. In DNA, the CDR3 is TGCAGTGCTAGTCTGGCGGGCAACTATGGCTACACCTTC. Translating gives CSASLAGNYGYTF.

The table lists this clonotype with many counts. The chain uses TRBV29-1 and TRBJ2-2, with D perhaps matching TRBD2 (5 bases). The germline gives CDR1 SQVTM, CDR2 ANQGSEA. The CDR3 runs 12 residues. The V and J ends lost 3 bases and 4 bases respectively, with 6 bases between them. The CDR3 protein is CSVEGSTGELFF. Here the CDR3 DNA reads TGCAGCGTTGAGGGGAGCACCGGGGAGCTGTTTTTT.

This clonotype was counted at least ten times. The V and J genes are TRBV20-1 and TRBJ1-4; the D gene is possibly TRBD1 (6 bases). This CDR3 contains 11 residues. Trimming took off 6 bases at V and 6 bases at J, with 8 bases between the two ends. Germline V lookup: CDR1 DFQATT, CDR2 SNEGSKA (reference sequence). This chain's CDR3 is CSAGGHEKLFF. CDR3 DNA: TGCAGTGCCGGGGGGCATGAAAAACTGTTTTTT.

This clonotype was counted many times. This chain uses TRBV11-2 with TRBJ2-4; the D is unclear. Germline CDR1 and CDR2: SGHAT and FQNNGV. This CDR3 region has 11 residues. With 0 bases removed from V and 10 bases from J, the gap between germline ends came to 4 bases. CDR3 nucleotide sequence: TGTGCCAGCAGCTTAGAGGGGATTCAGTACTTC. As protein: CASSLEGIQYF.

This clonotype appeared many times. The chain has TRBV28 and TRBJ2-7; 8 bases are shared with TRBD1. The germline V gene encodes CDR1 MDHEN and CDR2 SYDVKM. The ends lost 6 bases at V and 4 bases at J; junction bases unmatched: 8. The CDR3 spans 14 residues. Here the CDR3 DNA reads TGTGCCAGCAGGGACGGACAGGGACTTTACGAGCAGTACTTC. It encodes CASRDGQGLYEQYF.

This clonotype has only a few counts. V usage is TRBV23-1 and J usage is TRBJ2-3; D may be TRBD1 (6 bases). TRBV23-1 qualifies as an ORF whose function is uncertain. Trimming removed 6 bases from V and 0 bases from J, with 16 bases in between. CDR3 length equals 16 residues. The DNA of the CDR3 is TGCGCCAGCAGCGAACCGGGACACCGAAGCACAGATACGCAGTATTTT. It encodes CASSEPGHRSTDTQYF.

J is TRBJ2-5 and V is TRBV7-8; either TRBD1 or TRBD2 may supply D (5 bases each). Germline V CDR1 and CDR2: SGHVS, FQNEAQ. The CDR3 extends over 14 amino acids. V lost 3 bases and J 0 bases, leaving 8 bases between the germline ends. CDR3: CASSFWDDQETQYF. CDR3 in DNA: TGTGCCAGCAGCTTCTGGGACGACCAAGAGACCCAGTACTTC.

This clonotype was observed at least ten times. The chain uses TRBV19 and TRBJ2-7; D tentatively reads TRBD1 or TRBD2 (5 bases each). Trimming pared 1 base from V and 3 bases from J, leaving 13 bases between. The CDR3 extends over 15 amino acids. Germline lookup yields CDR1 LNHDA and CDR2 SQIVND (reference sequence). DNA for the CDR3: TGTGCCAGTAGTATAGGTCCGGGACCTCACTACGAGCAGTACTTC. Protein product: CASSIGPGPHYEQYF. The entire variable domain, with the rest obtained from reference TRBV19 and TRBJ2-7, is as follows: DGGITQSPKYLFRKEGQNVTLSCEQNLNHDAMYWYRQDPGQGLRLIYYSQIVNDFQKGDIAEGYSVSREKKESFPLTVTSAQKNPTAFYLCASSIGPGPHYEQYFGPGTRLTVT.

This clonotype was seen ten or more times. The chain employs TRBV20-1 and TRBJ2-5; TRBD2 is a possible D gene (6 bases). Germline V gives CDR1 DFQATT, CDR2 SNEGSKA (reference sequence). The CDR3 is made up of 13 amino acids. V gave up 3 bases and J gave up 1 base, with 9 bases separating them. The CDR3 sequence: CSASMGGQETQYF. The CDR3 DNA reads as TGCAGTGCTAGTATGGGGGGCCAAGAGACCCAGTACTTC.

This clonotype was seen ten or more times. V gene TRBV20-1 combines with J gene TRBJ2-1; 7 bases are a match to TRBD2. Germline values: CDR1 DFQATT, CDR2 SNEGSKA (reference sequence). The CDR3 is 13 amino acids. V was pared by 3 bases and J by 3 bases, with 2 bases of the junction left unmatched. Here the CDR3 DNA reads TGCAGTGCTAGGACTAGCAACTACAATGAGCAGTTCTTC. Its protein is CSARTSNYNEQFF.

This clonotype was observed at least ten times. The V call is TRBV7-2, the J call TRBJ2-7; D is possibly TRBD2 (5 bases). CDR1 is SGHTA and CDR2 is FQGNSA in the germline V gene. The CDR3 length is 15 residues. Trimming pared 1 base from V and 0 bases from J, leaving 10 bases between. CDR3 nucleotides: TGTGCCAGCAGCTTAGTAGGAGAGGGCTCCTACGAGCAGTACTTC. Encoded protein: CASSLVGEGSYEQYF.

This clonotype was recorded at least ten times. The chain employs TRBV7-9 and TRBJ2-5; tentatively, D is TRBD2 (6 bases). Trimming left V 2 bases short and J 3 bases short, with 13 bases between. Germline CDR1 reads SEHNR; CDR2 reads FQNEAQ (reference sequence). The CDR3 is 15 residues long. CDR3 coding DNA: TGTGCCAGCAGCTTATTTCTCAGGGAGGAAGAGACCCAGTACTTC. Amino acids: CASSLFLREEETQYF.

This clonotype was counted ten times or more. The chain couples TRBV9 to TRBJ2-1; 10 bases are a match to TRBD2. The CDR3 is made up of 15 amino acids. CDR1 and CDR2 (germline): SGDLS, YYNGEE. The V and J ends lost 0 bases and 8 bases, in that order; junction bases with no gene match: 5. CDR3 nucleotides: TGTGCCAGCAGCGTAGGCCTAGCGGGAGTTTATGAGCAGTTCTTC. Encoded protein: CASSVGLAGVYEQFF.

This clonotype was recorded at least ten times. The genes are TRBV12-3 or TRBV12-4 and TRBJ2-7; 8 bases map to TRBD2. With 5 bases clipped from V and 5 bases from J, the junction kept 8 bases outside the gene matches. This CDR3 is 14 amino acids long. The CDR3 DNA follows: TGTGCCAGCAGTCCGGGGGGGCCTCAGAACGAGCAGTACTTC. Translated, it gives CASSPGGPQNEQYF.

This clonotype has at least ten counts. The chain carries TRBV5-1 and TRBJ2-2, with D perhaps matching TRBD2 (5 bases). CDR1 is SGHRS and CDR2 is YFSETQ in the germline V gene. V lost 4 bases to trimming and J lost 6 bases, with 7 bases between them. The CDR3 extends over 12 amino acids. The CDR3 here is CASSPLAGELFF. The CDR3 nucleotides are TGCGCCAGCAGCCCACTAGCCGGGGAGCTGTTTTTT. The complete variable domain, with remaining parts taken from reference TRBV5-1 and TRBJ2-2, reads KAGVTQTPRYLIKTRGQQVTLSCSPISGHRSVSWYQQTPGQGLQFLFEYFSETQRNKGNFPGRFSGRQFSNSRSEMNVSTLELGDSALYLCASSPLAGELFFGEGSRLTVL.

This clonotype was picked up a small number of times. CDR3 nucleotide sequence: TGTGCCAGCAGGGTCAACTCCTACGAGCAGTACTTC. Encoded protein: CASRVNSYEQYF. The chain employs TRBV2 and TRBJ2-7; D ambiguous. The V end was cut by 6 bases, the J end by 0 bases, with 6 bases between. The CDR3 runs 12 residues. The germline CDR1 and CDR2 sequences are SNHLY and FYNNEI.

The sample holds a few counts of this clonotype. The J gene is TRBJ2-3, the V gene TRBV7-9, with TRBD2 as a possible D gene (6 bases). Germline CDR1 SEHNR, CDR2 FQNEAQ (reference sequence). CDR3 size: 14 residues. Trimming stripped 6 bases from V and 5 bases from J, with 15 bases between. CDR3 DNA: TGTGCCAGCAGAGCCCGGGGGACCAGAGATACGCAGTATTTT. Translation: CASRARGTRDTQYF. Full variable domain (rest looked up from reference TRBV7-9 and TRBJ2-3): DTGVSQNPRHKITKRGQNVTFRCDPISEHNRLYWYRQTLGQGPEFLTYFQNEAQLEKSRLLSDRFSAERPKGSFSTLEIQRTEQGDSAMYLCASRARGTRDTQYFGPGTRLTVL.

This clonotype was counted many times. The V gene is TRBV14, the J gene TRBJ2-2, with a possible D match to TRBD1 (5 bases). CDR1 and CDR2 from the germline V gene are SGHDN and FVKESK. The CDR3 loop spans 15 amino acids. The ends were cut back, 2 bases at V and 0 bases at J, with 7 bases in the middle. This CDR3 is CASSQLRANTGELFF. The CDR3, as DNA: TGTGCCAGCAGCCAACTCAGGGCGAACACCGGGGAGCTGTTTTTT.

This clonotype occurred many times. The gene calls are TRBV10-3 and TRBJ2-1; 9 bases align to TRBD2. Germline CDR1 is ENHRY and CDR2 is SYGVKD. V lost 4 bases to trimming and J lost 0 bases; unmatched junction nucleotides: 4. This CDR3 contains 16 residues. This CDR3 is CAISVGLATSYNEQFF. Written as DNA, the CDR3 is TGTGCCATCAGTGTAGGACTAGCGACCTCCTACAATGAGCAGTTCTTC.

This clonotype was recorded many times. The chain recombines TRBV6-5 with TRBJ1-2, with D maybe TRBD1 (5 bases). Germline V gene sequence: CDR1 MNHEY, CDR2 SVGAGI. V was trimmed by 11 bases and J by 6 bases, leaving 13 bases between them. There are 11 residues in the CDR3. The CDR3 region has the DNA TGTGCCCTGGACATGGGGCATGGCTACACCTTC. Residues: CALDMGHGYTF.

This clonotype was found a few times. The V call is TRBV7-6, the J call TRBJ2-7, with D unresolved. CDR3 length: 15 residues. Trimming removed 1 base from V and 0 bases from J, with 10 bases in between. CDR1 SGHVS and CDR2 FNYEAQ come from the germline V gene. In nucleotides, the CDR3 is TGTGCCAGCAGCTTAGGGGCGGAGAGCTCCTACGAGCAGTACTTC. It specifies CASSLGAESSYEQYF.

V usage is TRBV15 and J usage is TRBJ1-5; no reliable D call. CDR3 length: 17 residues. Trimming removed 0 bases at V and 3 bases at J, with 15 bases between. CDR1 is LNHNV and CDR2 is YYDKDF in the germline V gene (reference sequence). The CDR3 sequence is CATSRDLEQPFNQPQHF. As DNA, the CDR3 is TGTGCCACCAGCAGAGATCTTGAACAGCCTTTCAATCAGCCCCAGCATTTT.